The 3 T cell receptor beta chains below come from one sample, sequenced in a study of blood T cell repertoires in COVID-19. Assay used: immunoSEQ multiplex PCR; TCRdb lists only in-frame clones, some missing. This table has 150,000 to 200,000 clones, 86% appearing once. The sample comprised peripheral blood. Receptors were obtained from a woman between 55 and 75 years old with COVID-19, enrolled during active disease.

The chain joins TRBV5-6 to TRBJ2-3; possible D gene TRBD1, 6 bases. The CDR3 is 15 amino acids. V shed 0 bases and J shed 4 bases, with 12 bases lying between them. The germline V gene has CDR1 SGHDT and CDR2 YYEEEE. CDR3 loop: CASSLGPRGADTQYF. The CDR3 DNA sequence: TGTGCCAGCAGCTTGGGGCCCAGGGGTGCAGATACGCAGTATTTT. The whole variable domain, filled in from reference TRBV5-6 and TRBJ2-3, reads DAGVTQSPTHLIKTRGQQVTLRCSPKSGHDTVSWYQQALGQGPQFIFQYYEEEERQRGNFPDRFSGHQFPNYSSELNVNALLLGDSALYLCASSLGPRGADTQYFGPGTRLTVL.

Only one count was recorded for this clone. The rearrangement links TRBV7-2 to TRBJ1-6; D perhaps matches TRBD1 (5 bases). The CDR3 contains 16 residues. CDR1 is SGHTA, CDR2 FQGNSA, per germline. Trimming pared 4 bases from V and 5 bases from J, leaving 15 bases between. The CDR3 here is CASSSSWGGNNSPLHF. The CDR3 region has the DNA TGTGCCAGCAGCTCCAGCTGGGGGGGGAATAATTCACCCCTCCACTTT.

The chain employs TRBV19 and TRBJ1-1; D gene unclear. The germline gives CDR1 LNHDA, CDR2 SQIVND (reference sequence). The CDR3 totals 15 residues. Trimming shortened V by 3 bases and J by 4 bases, and 15 bases separated the two germline ends. This chain's CDR3 is CASSIGGVVGTEAFF. The CDR3 bases are TGTGCCAGTAGTATTGGCGGCGTAGTCGGCACTGAAGCTTTCTTT.